The TCR beta chain described here comes from a study of radiotherapy plus CTLA-4 blockade in lung cancer. Study background: There were objective responses in approximately 20% of patients, and 31% had disease control. The study's findings and limits: Interferon-beta and early blood T cell clone dynamics reportedly predicted response best.

The germline CDR1 and CDR2 sequences are SGHRS and YFSETQ. The CDR3 extends over 14 amino acids. V was clipped by 4 bases and J by 8 bases; unmatched bases: 5. The protocol was immunoSEQ multiplex PCR, while the TCRdb copy is restricted to in-frame clones and leaves out a portion. The sample consists of some 67,000 clones, around 76% of them appearing once. With respect to this clone: Its antigen is still unknown.

The V gene is TRBV5-1, the J gene TRBJ1-4; 10 bases are a match to TRBD1. Specimen: peripheral blood, collected from a patient treated with radiotherapy plus ipilimumab. This sequence originates from a human donor with non-small cell lung cancer whose response to radiotherapy plus ipilimumab could not be evaluated. Some clones in this sample may be carry-over from other donors' samples. CDR3 amino acids: CASSTGTGEEKLFF. The CDR3 nucleotides are TGCGCCAGCAGCACAGGGACAGGGGAGGAAAAACTGTTTTTT.